Listed here are 3 T cell receptor beta chains from one sample, sequenced in a study of cytomegalovirus exposure and HLA in healthy donors. The study ran its PCR with 60 Vbeta and 13 Jbeta primers. The table came from immunoSEQ multiplex PCR; TCRdb's copy has only in-frame clones and leaves some out. The sample records 80,000 or so clones, more than 75% being singletons. The sample was PBMCs. Receptor source: a man aged 35 to 55 in good health and CMV-seronegative.

V gene TRBV6-4 combines with J gene TRBJ1-6, with TRBD1 matching 7 bases. J gave up 10 bases and V 4 bases, and 16 bases lay outside the gene matches. The CDR3 consists of 17 residues. Germline V gene sequence: CDR1 MRHNA, CDR2 SNTAGT. The chain's CDR3 is CASSVRPPSGGGSPLHF. The CDR3 region has the DNA TGTGCCAGCAGTGTAAGGCCCCCTTCAGGGGGAGGATCACCCCTCCACTTT.

The chain recombines TRBV5-6 with TRBJ2-2; D remains ambiguous. The germline CDR1 and CDR2 sequences are SGHDT and YYEEEE. V was shortened by 0 bases and J by 1 base, with 4 bases between the two germline ends. This CDR3 contains 14 residues. The CDR3 loop is CASSLAGNTGELFF. CDR3 nucleotide sequence: TGTGCCAGCAGCTTGGCCGGGAACACCGGGGAGCTGTTTTTT.

The chain joins TRBV11-2 to TRBJ2-7; 10 bases match TRBD2. The CDR3 length is 13 residues. The germline CDR1 and CDR2 sequences are SGHAT and FQNNGV. J lost 7 bases, V lost 1 base, and 1 base had no gene match. The CDR3 sequence is CASSLGTSGEQYF. The CDR3 region has the DNA TGTGCCAGCAGCTTAGGGACTAGCGGTGAGCAGTACTTC. Full variable domain (missing parts from reference TRBV11-2 and TRBJ2-7): EAGVAQSPRYKIIEKRQSVAFWCNPISGHATLYWYQQILGQGPKLLIQFQNNGVVDDSQLPKDRFSAERLKGVDSTLKIQPAKLEDSAVYLCASSLGTSGEQYFGPGTRLTVT.